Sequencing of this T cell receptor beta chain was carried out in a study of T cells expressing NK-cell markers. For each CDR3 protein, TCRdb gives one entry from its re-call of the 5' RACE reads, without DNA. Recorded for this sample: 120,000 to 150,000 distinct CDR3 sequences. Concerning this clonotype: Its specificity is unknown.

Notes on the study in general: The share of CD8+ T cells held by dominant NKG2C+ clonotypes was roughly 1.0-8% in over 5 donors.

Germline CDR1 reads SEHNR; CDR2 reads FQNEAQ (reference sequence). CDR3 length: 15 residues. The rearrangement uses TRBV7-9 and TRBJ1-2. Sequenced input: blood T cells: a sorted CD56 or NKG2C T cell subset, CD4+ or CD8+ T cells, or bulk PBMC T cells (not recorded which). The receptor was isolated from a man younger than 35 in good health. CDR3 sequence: CASSSGTNANYGYTF.